This TCR beta chain originates from a study of T-cell memory formation after mild COVID-19 (dated by TCRdb to the early 2020s). About the full investigation: Most TCR sequence clusters were specific to one of the two donors. The cohort was made up of two young adult volunteers, one female and one male, who were previously healthy. T-cell clones expanding and contracting after mild COVID-19 in two donors were tracked by longitudinal TCRalpha and TCRbeta repertoire sequencing.

The cysteine opens and the phenylalanine closes a CDR3 of 16 amino acids. Just the 48-base CDR3 DNA is kept, in frame starting at base 1. Comments on this clonotype: Its binding antigen is unknown. No much larger clone exists at a distance of one base, and base qualities are not known.

Ficoll-Paque density gradient centrifugation was the method used to isolate PBMCs. The instrument was an Illumina NovaSeq 6000. cDNA libraries for TCRalpha and TCRbeta were prepared by 5'RACE using constant-segment primers, with sample barcodes and unique molecular identifiers added. Trizol reagent was used to extract RNA from every sample. The libraries were amplified in two PCR steps, and the second step added a second sample barcode and Illumina TruSeq adapters. Libraries were sequenced on an Illumina NovaSeq with 2 x 150 bp paired-end reads. The authors' analysis ran thus. Demultiplexing of reads and collapsing into UMI-guided consensus sequences were performed with migec v1.2.7. Using mixcr v2.1.11, UMI consensuses were aligned to TRA and TRB V and J templates and then assembled into clonotypes. Clonotypes were classified as expanded or contracted when called significant by both edgeR and NoisET, with noise models trained on biological replicates. edgeR calls used a false discovery rate-adjusted p below 0.01 and a log2 fold-change threshold of 1. PCA with hierarchical clustering of max-normalized trajectories of the 1000 most abundant clonotypes was used as exploratory dynamics analysis. Separately sequenced CD4+ and CD8+ repertoires were used to assign a CD4 or CD8 phenotype to each responding clone. TCRdb's own reprocessing of the public reads used fastp at Q25 and MiXCR and kept productive beta chains. All rows with the same CDR3 protein become a single entry with the most common DNA and genes. The V and J calls, along with clone size, are taken from TCRdb and not from the paper's own processing. The sample profile shows a few hundred thousand distinct CDR3 sequences; about 13% of them were found once. The ten largest clones add up to roughly 23% of the sample.

Study-wide findings and limitations: SARS-CoV-2 specificity was not confirmed for the second-wave clones peaking on day 37. Balanced CD4/CD8 phenotypes were observed for clones contracting from day 15 to 85, whereas a bias towards CD4+ was observed for a second wave of clones expanding from day 15 to 37. Contracting CD4+ clones were found mainly in CM and EM memory subsets, while CD8+ clones were enriched in EMRA. Only a couple of mild cases were covered in the study, and larger cohorts including severe cases with pre-infection samples were considered necessary. The detection of some responding clones in pre-infection memory suggests that pre-existing cross-reactive memory T cells joined the SARS-CoV-2 response.

This TCR was sampled from a young man who had mild COVID-19 (a few samples of this study predate the infection). The sample titles of this study are shuffled in the database, so cell type and time point are left out; the donor was told from shared clones. The sequenced sample consisted of PBMCs or a T cell subset sorted from them (not recorded which). The chain was built from TRBV21-1 and TRBJ2-2; TRBD2, the table's D call, lacks a check against the DNA. TRBV21-1 is a documented pseudogene. CDR3 region: CASSKEERPYTGELFF. The DNA sequence is TGTGCCAGCAGCAAAGAGGAGCGGCCTTACACCGGGGAGCTGTTTTTT.